This TCR beta chain was captured in a study of T cell repertoires in cytomegalovirus infection. Study as a whole: Carrying CMV and the relevant HLA type showed in public TCR beta signatures. General observations from the study: HLA-C-restricted CMV-specific TCR beta clonotypes prevailed in the ex vivo response. Cumulative frequency of public TCR beta families picked out carriers of CMV plus the relevant HLA.

In its sample, this clonotype was seen a few times. Its antigen is not known. Germline V CDR1 and CDR2: MDHEN, SYDVKM. The length of the CDR3 is 14 residues. The V end lost 3 bases, the J end lost 2 bases, and 10 bases lay between the germline ends. TCRdb called the reads again in MiXCR, with one record for every CDR3 protein. The table has more than 650,000 distinct CDR3 sequences, 35% to 45% seen once. The chain uses TRBV28 and TRBJ2-5; D is perhaps TRBD1 (6 bases). The sample was PBMCs. This TCR derives from a human donor in good health (CMV status not recorded). Some clones in this sample may be carry-over from other donors' samples. In DNA, the CDR3 is TGTGCCAGCAGTTTCGGGACACATCAAGAGACCCAGTACTTC. This codes for CASSFGTHQETQYF.